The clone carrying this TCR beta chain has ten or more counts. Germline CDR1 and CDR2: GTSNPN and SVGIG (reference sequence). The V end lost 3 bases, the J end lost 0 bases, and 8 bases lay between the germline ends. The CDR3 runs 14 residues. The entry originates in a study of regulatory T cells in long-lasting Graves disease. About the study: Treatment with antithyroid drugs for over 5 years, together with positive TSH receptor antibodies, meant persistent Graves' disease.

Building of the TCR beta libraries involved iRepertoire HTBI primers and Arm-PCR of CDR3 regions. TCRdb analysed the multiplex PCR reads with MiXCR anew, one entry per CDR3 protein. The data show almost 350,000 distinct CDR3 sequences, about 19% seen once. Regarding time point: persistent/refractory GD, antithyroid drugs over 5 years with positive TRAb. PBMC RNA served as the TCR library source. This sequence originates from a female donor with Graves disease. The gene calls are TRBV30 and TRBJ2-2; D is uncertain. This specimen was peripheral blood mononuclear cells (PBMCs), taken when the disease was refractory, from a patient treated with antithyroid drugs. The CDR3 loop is CAWRDGTNTGELFF. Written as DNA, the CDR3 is TGTGCCTGGAGGGACGGCACGAACACCGGGGAGCTGTTTTTT.